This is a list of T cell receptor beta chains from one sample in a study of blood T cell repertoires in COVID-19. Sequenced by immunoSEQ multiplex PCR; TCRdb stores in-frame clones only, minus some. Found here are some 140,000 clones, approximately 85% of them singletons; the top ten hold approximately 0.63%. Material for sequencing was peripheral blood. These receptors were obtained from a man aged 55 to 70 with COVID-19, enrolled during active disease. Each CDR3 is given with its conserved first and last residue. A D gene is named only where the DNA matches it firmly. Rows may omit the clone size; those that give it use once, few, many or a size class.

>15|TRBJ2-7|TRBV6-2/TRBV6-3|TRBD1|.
CASSKSGTGGNEQYF
TGTGCCAGCAGTAAGTCCGGGACAGGGGGCAACGAGCAGTACTTC
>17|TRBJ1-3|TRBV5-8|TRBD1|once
CASRVNRDRYSGNTIYF
TGTGCCAGCAGAGTAAATCGGGACAGATACTCTGGAAACACCATATATTTT
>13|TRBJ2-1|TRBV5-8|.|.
CASSLPVYNEQFF
TGTGCCAGCAGCTTGCCTGTTTACAATGAGCAGTTCTTC
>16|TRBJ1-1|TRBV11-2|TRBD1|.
CASSYRTGTMNTEAFF
TGTGCCAGCAGCTACCGGACAGGAACGATGAACACTGAAGCTTTCTTT
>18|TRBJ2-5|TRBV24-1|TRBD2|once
CATSDPGLAGGPQETQYF
TGTGCCACCAGTGATCCGGGACTAGCGGGAGGGCCACAAGAGACCCAGTACTTC
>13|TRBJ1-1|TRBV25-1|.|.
CASSLRGGAEAFF
TGTGCCAGCAGTCTCAGGGGTGGAGCTGAAGCTTTCTTT
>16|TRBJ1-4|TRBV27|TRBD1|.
CASSFLGQGKNEKLFF
TGTGCCAGCAGTTTCCTTGGACAGGGGAAGAATGAAAAACTGTTTTTT
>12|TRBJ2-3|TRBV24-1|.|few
CATRGVGDTQYF
TGTGCCACCAGGGGAGTTGGAGATACGCAGTATTTT
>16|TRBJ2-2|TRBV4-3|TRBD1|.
CASSQAGTGGTGELFF
TGCGCCAGCAGCCAAGCAGGGACAGGGGGCACCGGGGAGCTGTTTTTT
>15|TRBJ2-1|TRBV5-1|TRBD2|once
CASSLPTSGYNEQFF
TGCGCCAGCAGCTTGCCGACTAGCGGATACAATGAGCAGTTCTTC
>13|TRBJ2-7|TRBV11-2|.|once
CASSFAVTYEQYF
TGTGCCAGCAGCTTTGCAGTGACCTACGAGCAGTACTTC
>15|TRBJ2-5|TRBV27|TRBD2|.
CASSSGTSGQETQYF
TGTGCCAGCAGTTCCGGGACTAGCGGCCAAGAGACCCAGTACTTC
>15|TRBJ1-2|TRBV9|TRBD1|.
CASSVTQFQGEGYTF
TGTGCCAGCAGCGTAACGCAGTTTCAGGGGGAAGGCTACACCTTC
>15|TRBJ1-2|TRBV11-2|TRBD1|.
CASSSPGQANYGYTF
TGTGCCAGCAGCTCACCGGGACAGGCTAACTATGGCTACACCTTC
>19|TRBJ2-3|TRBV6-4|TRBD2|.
CASSALASLAGGNTDTQYF
TGTGCCAGCAGTGCCCTGGCCTCACTAGCGGGGGGAAACACAGATACGCAGTATTTT
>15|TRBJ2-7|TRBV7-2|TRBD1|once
CASSPFGGTGAEQYF
TGTGCCAGCAGCCCTTTTGGAGGGACAGGGGCCGAGCAGTACTTC
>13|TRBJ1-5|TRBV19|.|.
CASSPGGNQPQHF
TGTGCCAGTAGCCCCGGGGGCAATCAGCCCCAGCATTTT
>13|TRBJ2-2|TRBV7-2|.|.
CASSLVFSGELFF
TGTGCCAGCAGCTTAGTCTTTTCCGGGGAGCTGTTTTTT
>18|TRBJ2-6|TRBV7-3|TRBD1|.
CASSLKGGIISGANVLTF
TGTGCCAGCAGCTTAAAAGGGGGCATTATCTCTGGGGCCAACGTCCTGACTTTC
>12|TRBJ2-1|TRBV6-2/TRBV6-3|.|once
CASSYFSREQFF
TGTGCCAGCAGTTACTTTAGCCGTGAGCAGTTCTTC
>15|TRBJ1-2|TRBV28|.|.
CASSSPTMRVAGYTF
TGTGCCAGCAGTTCCCCGACGATGAGGGTGGCGGGCTACACCTTC
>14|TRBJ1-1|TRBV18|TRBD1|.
CASSDRAGSTEAFF
TGTGCCAGCTCGGACAGGGCAGGGAGCACTGAAGCTTTCTTT
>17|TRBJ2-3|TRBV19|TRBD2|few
CASSIPGLAGSTDTQYF
TGTGCCAGTAGTATCCCCGGACTAGCGGGCAGCACAGATACGCAGTATTTT
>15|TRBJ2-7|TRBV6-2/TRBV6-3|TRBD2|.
CASSYTTSGGYEQYF
TGTGCCAGCAGTTACACGACTAGCGGGGGTTACGAGCAGTACTTC
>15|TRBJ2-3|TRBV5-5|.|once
CASNWGGGITDTQYF
TGTGCCAGCAACTGGGGAGGGGGTATCACAGATACGCAGTATTTT
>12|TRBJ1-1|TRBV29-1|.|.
CSVGQAGLAAFF
TGCAGCGTTGGACAGGCTGGATTGGCAGCTTTCTTT
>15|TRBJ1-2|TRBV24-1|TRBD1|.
CATSERRGSNYGYTF
TGTGCCACCAGTGAGCGCAGGGGGAGTAACTATGGCTACACCTTC
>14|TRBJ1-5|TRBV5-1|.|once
CASSMRYSNQPQHF
TGCGCCAGCAGCATGCGTTATAGCAATCAGCCCCAGCATTTT
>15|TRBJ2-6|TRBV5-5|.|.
CASSSRDNLANVLTF
TGTGCCAGCAGCTCCCGGGACAATTTAGCCAACGTCCTGACTTTC
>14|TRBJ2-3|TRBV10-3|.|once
CAISEGQRTDTQYF
TGTGCCATCAGTGAGGGACAGCGCACAGATACGCAGTATTTT
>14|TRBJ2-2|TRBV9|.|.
CASSVVEVTGELFF
TGTGCCAGCAGCGTAGTTGAGGTTACCGGGGAGCTGTTTTTT
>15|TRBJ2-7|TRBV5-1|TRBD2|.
CASSPHGGTQYEQYF
TGCGCCAGCAGCCCCCACGGGGGGACCCAATACGAGCAGTACTTC
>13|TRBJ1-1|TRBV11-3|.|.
CASSFSENTEAFF
TGTGCCAGCAGTTTTTCAGAGAACACTGAAGCTTTCTTT
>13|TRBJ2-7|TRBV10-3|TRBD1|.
CAISPGGTNEQYF
TGTGCCATCAGTCCAGGGGGAACCAACGAGCAGTACTTC
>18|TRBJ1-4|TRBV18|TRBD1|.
CASSPTRGQGEGNVKLFF
TGTGCCAGCTCACCCACCCGGGGACAGGGTGAAGGGAACGTAAAACTGTTTTTT
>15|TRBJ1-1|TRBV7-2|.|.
CASSLVPGLNTEAFF
TGTGCCAGCAGCTTAGTTCCAGGGTTGAACACTGAAGCTTTCTTT
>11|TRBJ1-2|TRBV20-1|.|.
CSDQGRYGYTF
TGCAGTGACCAGGGTCGTTATGGCTACACCTTC
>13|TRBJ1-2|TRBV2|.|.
CASRVTGLYGYTF
TGTGCCAGCAGGGTAACAGGGTTATATGGCTACACCTTC
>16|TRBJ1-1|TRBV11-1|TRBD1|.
CASSLFPTGVNTEAFF
TGTGCCAGCAGCTTATTCCCCACAGGGGTGAACACTGAAGCTTTCTTT